This T cell receptor (beta chain) was recorded in a study of graft-versus-host responses after intestinal transplantation. The study's findings and limits: Recipient marrow held GvH clones, some first seen in ileum or blood. Declines in HvG clones occurring early post-transplant were associated with peak circulating GvH clone levels. Where graft-donor T cell macrochimerism was present, patients had high graft-versus-host to host-versus-graft clonal ratios in allografts.

The V gene lost 5 bases and the J gene lost 3 bases, with 8 bases spanning the gap. CDR3 length: 12 residues. From germline, CDR1 is SGHRS and CDR2 YFSETQ. TCRdb's copy holds only in-frame clones and misses some; the assay was immunoSEQ multiplex PCR. Among tens of thousands of clones listed, 80% to 95% were seen once. With regard to this clone: Its antigen is as yet unknown.

The receptor was derived from a human donor who received an intestinal transplant. The rearrangement uses TRBV5-1 and TRBJ2-5, with no clear D. Sequencing used unstimulated CD4+ T cells sorted from spleen or lymph node cells, obtained before intestinal transplant. In DNA, the CDR3 is TGCGCCAGCAGATTTAGGGAAGAGACCCAGTACTTC. It codes for CASRFREETQYF.